This T cell receptor (beta chain) stems from a study of breast tumors, draining lymph nodes, adjacent tissues. This clonotype was found once. This likely comes from a read error, as the CDR3 has no conserved phenylalanine or tryptophan at its end. MiXCR, run by TCRdb on the multiplex PCR reads, gives a single entry per CDR3 protein. The profile shows 120,000 or so distinct CDR3 sequences, approximately 20% of them singletons. Samples came from axillary lymph nodes draining the breast cancer. From germline, CDR1 is DFQATT and CDR2 SNEGSKA (reference sequence). Trimming removed 5 bases from V and 7 bases from J; junction bases left unmatched: 7. CDR3 length equals 14 residues.

This TCR derives from a female donor with breast cancer. Some clones in this sample may be carry-over from other donors' samples. V is TRBV20-1 and J is TRBJ2-1; TRBD2 matches 11 bases. What was sequenced was axillary lymph node tissue. CDR3 region: CSAYVSGRGNEQFS. DNA of the CDR3: TGCAGTGCTTATGTTAGCGGGAGGGGAAATGAGCAGTTCTCC.